This T cell receptor (beta chain) was identified during a study of post-analysis software for immune sequencing data. Regarding the study as a whole: A handful of TRBV segments were significantly more frequent in patients than in controls. TRBV5-6, TRBV5-1 and TRBV20-1 were among these segments.

Researchers reported that TCR beta cDNA libraries carried unique molecular identifiers. cDNA molecules numbering 450,000 to 650,000 came from roughly 0.93 to 9.6 million T cells. TCRdb reprocessed the PCR reads with MiXCR, giving one entry per CDR3 protein. This sample yields hundreds of thousands of distinct CDR3 sequences, of which roughly half are seen a single time; roughly 4.4% belongs to the top ten. This clonotype was seen more than once but under ten times. Its antigen is still unknown. V shed 0 bases, J shed 5 bases, and the junction held 8 bases outside the gene matches. The V gene's germline CDR1 is MGHDK and CDR2 SYGVNS. The CDR3 contains 16 residues.

The chain recombines TRBV25-1 with TRBJ2-5; 8 bases map to TRBD2. The specimen sequenced was blood. This sequence was found in a girl aged 10 to 17 with multiple sclerosis. CDR3 in DNA: TGTGCCAGCAGTGAATACAGCGGGGGACTTCAGGAGACCCAGTACTTC. It is translated as CASSEYSGGLQETQYF.